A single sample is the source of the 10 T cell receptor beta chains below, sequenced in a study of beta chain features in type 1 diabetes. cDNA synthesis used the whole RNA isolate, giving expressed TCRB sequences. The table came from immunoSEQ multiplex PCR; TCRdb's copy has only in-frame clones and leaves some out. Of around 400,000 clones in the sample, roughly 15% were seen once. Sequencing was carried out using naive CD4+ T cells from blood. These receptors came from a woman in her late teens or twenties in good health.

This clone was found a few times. CDR3 in amino acids: CASSGTGGAGTQYF. DNA of the CDR3: TGTGCCAGCAGCGGGACAGGGGGCGCGGGGACCCAGTACTTC. The V call is TRBV6-5, the J call TRBJ2-5; TRBD1 matches at 12 bases. V shed 6 bases and J 7 bases; nucleotides not matched to a gene: 6. This CDR3 region has 14 residues. Germline V gene sequence: CDR1 MNHEY, CDR2 SVGAGI.

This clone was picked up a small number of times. CDR3 region: CASSLQNPNYGYTF. The CDR3 DNA reads TGTGCCAGCAGTTTGCAGAACCCTAACTATGGCTACACCTTC. V and J are TRBV28 and TRBJ1-2; no clear D. V was pared by 3 bases and J by 0 bases, with 8 bases between. This CDR3 region has 14 residues. The V gene's germline CDR1 is MDHEN and CDR2 SYDVKM.

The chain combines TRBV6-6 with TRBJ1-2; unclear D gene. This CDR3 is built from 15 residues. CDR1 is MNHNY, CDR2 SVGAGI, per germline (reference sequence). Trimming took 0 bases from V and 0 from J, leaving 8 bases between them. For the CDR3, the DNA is TGTGCCAGCAGTTACTCGGGCCGTCCTAACTATGGCTACACCTTC. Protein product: CASSYSGRPNYGYTF.

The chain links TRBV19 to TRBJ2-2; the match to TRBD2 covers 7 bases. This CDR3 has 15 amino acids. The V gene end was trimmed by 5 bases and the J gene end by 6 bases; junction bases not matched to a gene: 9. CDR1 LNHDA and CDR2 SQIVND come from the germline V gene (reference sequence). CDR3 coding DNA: TGTGCCAGTAGTTCCAACCCGGGGGGAGCCGGGGAGCTGTTTTTT. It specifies CASSSNPGGAGELFF.

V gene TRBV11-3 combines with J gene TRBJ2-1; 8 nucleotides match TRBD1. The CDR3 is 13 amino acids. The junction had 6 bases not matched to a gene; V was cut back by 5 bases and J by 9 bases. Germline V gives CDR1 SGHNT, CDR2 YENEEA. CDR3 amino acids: CASSRQGLAEQFF. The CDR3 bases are TGTGCCAGCAGCCGACAGGGGTTGGCTGAGCAGTTCTTC.

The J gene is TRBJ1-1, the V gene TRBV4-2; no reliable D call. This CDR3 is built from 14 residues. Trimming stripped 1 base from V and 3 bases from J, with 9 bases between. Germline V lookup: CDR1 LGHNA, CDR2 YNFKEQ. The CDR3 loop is CASSQGQADTEAFF. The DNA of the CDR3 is TGTGCCAGCAGCCAAGGGCAGGCAGACACTGAAGCTTTCTTT.

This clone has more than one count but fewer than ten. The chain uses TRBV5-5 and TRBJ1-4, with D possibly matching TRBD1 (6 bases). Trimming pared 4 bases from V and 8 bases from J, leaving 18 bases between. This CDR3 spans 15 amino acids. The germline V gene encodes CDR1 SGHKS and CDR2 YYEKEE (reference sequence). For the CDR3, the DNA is TGTGCCAGCAGCGATACCCGGGGGGCAAGGGAAAAACTGTTTTTT. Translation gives CASSDTRGAREKLFF.

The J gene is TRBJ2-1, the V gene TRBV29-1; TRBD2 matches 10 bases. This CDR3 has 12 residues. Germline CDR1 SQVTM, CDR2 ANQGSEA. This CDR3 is CRGEREGNEQFF. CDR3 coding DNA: TGCAGAGGGGAGCGGGAGGGGAATGAGCAGTTCTTC.

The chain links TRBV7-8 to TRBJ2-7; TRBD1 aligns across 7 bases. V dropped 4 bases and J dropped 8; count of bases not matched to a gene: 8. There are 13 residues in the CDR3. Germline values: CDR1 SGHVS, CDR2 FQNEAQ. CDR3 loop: CASSSNRGSQQYF. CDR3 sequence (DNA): TGTGCCAGCAGCTCAAACAGGGGAAGCCAGCAGTACTTC.

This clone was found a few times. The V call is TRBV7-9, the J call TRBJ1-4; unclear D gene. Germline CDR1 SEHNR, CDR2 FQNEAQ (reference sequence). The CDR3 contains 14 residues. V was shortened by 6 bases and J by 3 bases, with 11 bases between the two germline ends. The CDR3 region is CASSLLVANEKLFF. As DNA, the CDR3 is TGTGCCAGCAGTCTCCTAGTGGCTAATGAAAAACTGTTTTTT.